This TCR beta chain was obtained from a study of T cell responses to AZD1222 COVID-19 vaccine. The junction had 6 bases not matched to a gene; V was cut back by 5 bases and J by 8 bases. This CDR3 is built from 16 residues. The germline CDR1 and CDR2 sequences are KGHSH and LQKENI. Assay: immunoSEQ multiplex PCR; the TCRdb copy retains only in-frame clones and omits some. The table has roughly 80,000 clones, under 95% seen once. The sequence came from an adult in good health. The source material was peripheral blood, sampled on day 0 of MenACWY control vaccination. This sequence joins TRBV18 and TRBJ2-1; 16 positions agree with TRBD2. The chain's CDR3 is CASSSGLAGGPDEQFF. Written as DNA, the CDR3 is TGTGCCAGCTCATCGGGACTAGCGGGAGGGCCCGATGAGCAGTTCTTC.